Below are 27 T cell receptor beta chains sequenced from a single sample in a study of identical twins. TCRdb re-called the 5' RACE reads through MiXCR, storing one row per CDR3 protein. The sample has about 520,000 distinct CDR3 sequences; 22% are singletons. The data also belong to a second study, concerning T cells expressing NK-cell markers.

The sample taken for sequencing was CD4+ T cells sorted from blood. The receptors here all came from a woman between 18 and 29 years old in good health.

The chain couples TRBV7-6 to TRBJ2-5; D remains unclear. Trimming removed 0 bases at V and 5 bases at J, with 7 bases between. CDR3 length equals 13 residues. Germline CDR1 and CDR2: SGHVS and FNYEAQ. As DNA, the CDR3 is TGTGCCAGCAGCTTAGCCCCGCCTGAGACCCAGTACTTC. This sequence encodes CASSLAPPETQYF.

The chain recombines TRBV20-1 with TRBJ2-3; 12 nucleotides agree with TRBD2. Germline CDR1 DFQATT, CDR2 SNEGSKA (reference sequence). J lost 5 bases, V lost 7 bases, and 4 bases had no gene match. The CDR3 is 13 residues long. The CDR3 DNA sequence: TGCAGTGAGACTAGCGGGGGTGAAGATACGCAGTATTTT. It yields the protein CSETSGGEDTQYF.

In its sample, this clonotype was seen many times. The rearrangement links TRBV5-1 to TRBJ2-1; D call uncertain. The CDR3 spans 15 residues. Trimming stripped 4 bases from V and 3 bases from J, with 14 bases between. Germline V gene lookup returns CDR1 SGHRS and CDR2 YFSETQ. The CDR3 DNA reads TGCGCCAGCAGCCCATCAGGTGTAAACTACAATGAGCAGTTCTTC. This codes for CASSPSGVNYNEQFF.

J is TRBJ2-7 and V is TRBV5-1; TRBD2 aligns across 12 bases. With V trimmed by 2 bases and J by 4 bases, 7 bases remained unmatched. This CDR3 comprises 16 residues. The germline V gene encodes CDR1 SGHRS and CDR2 YFSETQ. The chain's CDR3 is CASSFGLAGIPYEQYF. The CDR3, as DNA: TGCGCCAGCAGCTTCGGACTAGCGGGGATCCCTTACGAGCAGTACTTC.

This clonotype was counted between two and nine times. The gene calls are TRBV11-2 and TRBJ1-2; perhaps TRBD1 as D (5 bases). This CDR3 region has 16 residues. V lost 6 bases to trimming and J lost 0 bases, with 17 bases between them. CDR1 and CDR2 from the germline V gene are SGHAT and FQNNGV. Here the CDR3 reads CASRSIGTSANYGYTF. CDR3 bases: TGTGCCAGCAGGTCTATCGGGACTTCAGCTAACTATGGCTACACCTTC.

This chain's CDR3 is CASSVGTGSYNEQFF. The CDR3 DNA reads as TGTGCCAGCAGCGTAGGGACGGGGTCCTACAATGAGCAGTTCTTC. This chain joins TRBV9 and TRBJ2-1; TRBD2 is a possible D gene (5 bases). The CDR3 covers 15 residues. The germline V gene encodes CDR1 SGDLS and CDR2 YYNGEE. V shed 0 bases and J shed 1 base, with 8 bases lying between them.

The chain employs TRBV7-2 and TRBJ2-1; possible D gene TRBD2, 5 bases. This CDR3 spans 14 amino acids. CDR1 and CDR2 from the germline V gene are SGHTA and FQGNSA. V was cut by 1 base and J by 10 bases, with 14 bases left in between. CDR3 loop: CASSLGSHPGEQFF. CDR3 nucleotides: TGTGCCAGCAGCTTAGGCTCCCACCCGGGGGAGCAGTTCTTC.

This chain uses TRBV20-1 with TRBJ1-6; D unresolved. This CDR3 contains 12 residues. Trimming left V 3 bases short and J 8 bases short, with 8 bases between. In germline, CDR1 is DFQATT, CDR2 SNEGSKA (reference sequence). This CDR3 reads CSARADHSPLHF. The CDR3 coding sequence is TGCAGTGCTAGGGCCGATCATTCACCCCTCCACTTT.

This clonotype showed up many times. CDR3 loop: CSAQQGTYSNQPQHF. The CDR3 bases are TGCAGTGCCCAACAGGGGACTTATAGCAATCAGCCCCAGCATTTT. V gene TRBV20-1 combines with J gene TRBJ1-5, with TRBD1 identical over 7 bases. CDR3 size: 15 residues. CDR1 is DFQATT and CDR2 is SNEGSKA in the germline V gene (reference sequence). V lost 6 bases and J lost 0; bases outside the gene matches: 8.

This clonotype showed up many times. The rearrangement uses TRBV5-1 and TRBJ1-5, with a possible D match to TRBD1 (5 bases). Germline V gene lookup returns CDR1 SGHRS and CDR2 YFSETQ. Trimming shortened V by 7 bases and J by 3 bases, and 17 bases separated the two germline ends. The CDR3 loop spans 15 amino acids. The CDR3 spells CASRRDGTNNQPQHF. The CDR3 region has the DNA TGCGCCAGCCGACGGGACGGAACAAACAATCAGCCCCAGCATTTT.

This clonotype occurred a few times. The chain has TRBV3-1 and TRBJ2-1; TRBD2 matches at 11 bases. The germline CDR1 and CDR2 sequences are LGHDT and YNNKEL (reference sequence). The ends lost 0 bases at V and 5 bases at J; junction bases unmatched: 9. The CDR3 runs 18 residues. The CDR3 here is CASSQDVLGLAADNEQFF. CDR3 sequence (DNA): TGTGCCAGCAGCCAAGATGTCCTGGGACTAGCGGCGGACAATGAGCAGTTCTTC.

This clonotype was observed a few times. This chain links TRBV2 with TRBJ1-1; D is undetermined. The CDR3 is 13 amino acids. V lost 10 bases, J lost 0 bases, and 12 bases lay in between. The V gene's germline CDR1 is SNHLY and CDR2 FYNNEI. CDR3 region: CANTQTVNTEAFF. The CDR3 nucleotides read TGTGCCAACACTCAGACGGTGAACACTGAAGCTTTCTTT.

The V call is TRBV4-1, the J call TRBJ2-3; D may match TRBD1 or TRBD2 (5 bases each). Germline V gene sequence: CDR1 MGHRA, CDR2 YSYEKL. V lost 0 bases and J 0 bases, leaving 16 bases between the germline ends. The CDR3 is 18 residues long. CDR3 protein: CASSQDWGIGTSTDTQYF. CDR3 sequence (DNA): TGCGCCAGCAGCCAAGATTGGGGTATCGGGACCAGCACAGATACGCAGTATTTT.

The chain joins TRBV20-1 to TRBJ2-3; TRBD2 agrees at 13 bases. Germline V gives CDR1 DFQATT, CDR2 SNEGSKA (reference sequence). The CDR3 is 18 residues long. V was pared by 8 bases and J by 2 bases, with 16 bases of the junction left unmatched. CDR3 in DNA: TGCAGTCCCCGACCCGGGACTAGCGGGGTAGACCCCACAGATACGCAGTATTTT. As protein: CSPRPGTSGVDPTDTQYF.

The chain joins TRBV6-5 to TRBJ2-2; 9 bases line up with TRBD2. From germline, CDR1 is MNHEY and CDR2 SVGAGI. With V trimmed by 0 bases and J by 6 bases, 8 bases remained unmatched. The CDR3 consists of 17 residues. CDR3 residues: CASSYSMGGRAAGELFF. In DNA form, the CDR3 reads TGTGCCAGCAGTTACTCAATGGGCGGGAGGGCCGCCGGGGAGCTGTTTTTT.

The sample holds a few counts of this clonotype. This chain uses TRBV29-1 with TRBJ2-5, with TRBD2 matching 15 bases. The CDR3 sequence is 15 residues long. V lost 8 bases and J lost 5; bases outside the gene matches: 9. The germline gives CDR1 SQVTM, CDR2 ANQGSEA. CDR3 nucleotides: TGCAGCTCAAGGACTAGCGGGGGGGCCCGGGAGACCCAGTACTTC. The encoded protein is CSSRTSGGARETQYF.

The chain carries TRBV7-9 and TRBJ2-1; no definite D call. Trimming shortened V by 5 bases and J by 12 bases, and 11 bases separated the two germline ends. Germline lookup yields CDR1 SEHNR and CDR2 FQNEAQ (reference sequence). The CDR3 loop spans 11 amino acids. This chain's CDR3 is CASSAPHAQFF. The CDR3 DNA reads as TGTGCCAGCAGCGCCCCACACGCGCAGTTCTTC.

The genes are TRBV25-1 and TRBJ1-2; 9 bases align to TRBD1. Germline V gene data show CDR1 as MGHDK and CDR2 as SYGVNS. The length of the CDR3 is 15 residues. V shed 6 bases, J shed 6 bases, and the junction held 11 bases outside the gene matches. DNA for the CDR3: TGTGCCAGCAGGGACTCGGGACAGGGTTTGAATGGCTACACCTTC. It codes for CASRDSGQGLNGYTF.

This chain links TRBV12-3 or TRBV12-4 with TRBJ1-4; weak D call: TRBD1 (5 bases). The CDR3 has 13 residues. The V end was cut by 8 bases, the J end by 5 bases, with 12 bases between. CDR3 sequence: CASPGTENEKLFF. CDR3 DNA: TGTGCCAGCCCCGGGACCGAGAATGAAAAACTGTTTTTT.

This clonotype was seen only a few times. The V call is TRBV20-1, the J call TRBJ2-3; D might be TRBD1 (5 bases). Trimming removed 1 base from V and 4 bases from J, with 9 bases in between. The CDR3 has 13 residues. CDR1 is DFQATT, CDR2 SNEGSKA, per germline (reference sequence). Written as DNA, the CDR3 is TGCAGTGCTAGAGGACAGATGGCAGATACGCAGTATTTT. Translated: CSARGQMADTQYF.

This chain connects TRBV7-8 to TRBJ2-7; 9 positions match TRBD1. The CDR3 runs 15 residues. Trimming took 6 bases from V and 3 from J; bases not matched to a gene: 9. Germline lookup yields CDR1 SGHVS and CDR2 FQNEAQ. In DNA form, the CDR3 reads TGTGCCAGCAGTCGAAACCGGGACAGGGTCTACGAGCAGTACTTC. This encodes CASSRNRDRVYEQYF.

This chain connects TRBV11-1 to TRBJ1-3; D is possibly TRBD1 (6 bases). The germline V and J ends were trimmed by 4 bases and 0 bases, with 19 bases remaining between them. Germline-derived CDR1 and CDR2 are SGHAT and FQDESV (reference sequence). CDR3 length: 18 amino acids. CDR3 in DNA: TGTGCCAGCAGCTATTGGGGCCCTTTACAGGGCTCTGGAAACACCATATATTTT. Translation: CASSYWGPLQGSGNTIYF.

J is TRBJ1-2 and V is TRBV23-1; no clear D. TRBV23-1 is an open reading frame whose function is uncertain. This CDR3 has 14 residues. V lost 6 bases and J lost 6, with 17 bases in between. CDR3: CASSLPGRENGYTF. For the CDR3, the DNA is TGCGCCAGCAGCCTCCCTGGGAGGGAAAATGGCTACACCTTC.

Only one count was recorded for this clonotype. This rearrangement joins TRBV24-1 to TRBJ2-3; 10 positions match TRBD1. Per the germline V gene, CDR1 is KGHDR and CDR2 is SFDVKD. The junction had 6 bases not matched to a gene; V was cut back by 3 bases and J by 4 bases. The CDR3 extends over 16 amino acids. Here the CDR3 DNA reads TGTGCCACCAGTGATGGGGACAGGGGTCTTCCAGATACGCAGTATTTT. Protein product: CATSDGDRGLPDTQYF.

V gene TRBV20-1 combines with J gene TRBJ2-7; D is ambiguous. CDR1 is DFQATT and CDR2 is SNEGSKA in the germline V gene (reference sequence). The CDR3 is 14 amino acids. Trimming took 6 bases from V and 2 from J, leaving 17 bases between them. The CDR3 coding sequence is TGCAGTGCCCAAGGTCCGAATAGAGCCTACGAGCAGTACTTC. Translated: CSAQGPNRAYEQYF.

The chain is built from TRBV20-1 and TRBJ1-2; D not certain. This CDR3 region has 16 residues. CDR1 is DFQATT and CDR2 is SNEGSKA in the germline V gene (reference sequence). Trimming left V 5 bases short and J 0 bases short, with 19 bases between. The CDR3 spells CSAHSPHLIANYGYTF. The CDR3 DNA is TGCAGTGCTCACTCGCCCCACCTTATAGCTAACTATGGCTACACCTTC.

V and J are TRBV6-1 and TRBJ1-6; TRBD1 might be the D (6 bases). The CDR3 consists of 15 residues. V was trimmed by 6 bases and J by 10 bases, leaving 19 bases between them. Germline CDR1 is MNHNS and CDR2 is SASEGT. The CDR3 is CASRMETGLQSPLHF. Here the CDR3 DNA reads TGTGCCAGCAGGATGGAAACAGGGCTTCAGTCACCCCTCCACTTT.